This section outlines one T cell receptor beta chain sequence together with its context. This sample stems from a study of glioma-infiltrating T cells after dendritic cell vaccination. Clones were read by immunoSEQ multiplex PCR, and TCRdb kept only the in-frame ones, dropping some. Here the sample spans 90,000 to 95,000 clones, approximately 80% being singletons. The V and J ends lost 4 bases and 0 bases respectively, with 15 bases between them. Germline V gene data show CDR1 as GTSNPN and CDR2 as SVGIG (reference sequence). CDR3 length equals 15 residues. As for time point: after dendritic cell vaccination, including at tumor progression/relapse.

Here the sequenced sample was blood, taken after dendritic cell vaccination. The chain has TRBV30 and TRBJ1-1; D uncertain. This receptor was identified in a human donor with glioblastoma. The CDR3 DNA reads TGTGCCTGGAACCGTGGCCTGCCGATGAACACTGAAGCTTTCTTT. Translated, it gives CAWNRGLPMNTEAFF. The full variable domain, its missing parts supplied by reference TRBV30 and TRBJ1-1, is SQTIHQWPATLVQPVGSPLSLECTVEGTSNPNLYWYRQAAGRGLQLLFYSVGIGQISSEVPQNLSASRPQDRQFILSSKKLLLSDSGFYLCAWNRGLPMNTEAFFGQGTRLTVV.